Included here is one T cell receptor beta chain sequence, with context. Its antigen is not identified. Once sorted, every population was more than 95% pure. This sample is drawn from a study of beta chain features in type 1 diabetes. This CDR3 contains 12 residues. Trimming stripped 7 bases from V and 13 bases from J, with 19 bases between. The V gene's germline CDR1 is MNHEY and CDR2 SMNVEV (reference sequence). The study's findings and limits: Diminished insertions and augmented deletions at VDJ junctions characterized type 1 diabetes patients. In every one of the four CD4+ subsets, TCRB CDR3s were moderately but significantly shorter in Type 1 diabetes patients. Any HLA-type effect on TCRB rearrangement remained unresolved here.

Of the isolated RNA, all was reverse transcribed, and so the sequenced material was expressed TCRB transcripts. TCRdb keeps only in-frame clones here, not all; method: immunoSEQ multiplex PCR. The repertoire consists of about 900,000 clones, with 15% to 20% occurring once and the leading ten covering 0.02% to 0.03%. This clonotype was sampled from a woman under 30 in good health. Sequencing was performed on naive CD4+ T cells from blood. This chain joins TRBV27 and TRBJ1-2; D might be TRBD1 (5 bases). The CDR3 DNA reads as TGTGCCAGCACCCCCCCTCGGGGCAGATCCACCTTC. It codes for CASTPPRGRSTF.